This T cell receptor beta chain is drawn from a study of blood T cell repertoires in COVID-19. TCRdb's table, derived via immunoSEQ multiplex PCR, lists solely in-frame clones and lacks some. The sample lists approximately 100,000 clones; around 90% were seen once. The CDR3 contains 14 residues. V lost 0 bases to trimming and J lost 4 bases; unmatched junction nucleotides: 3. Germline V gives CDR1 SGHDT, CDR2 YYEEEE. What was sequenced was peripheral blood. This sequence was found in a human donor in a cohort sampled during active COVID-19. The chain employs TRBV5-6 and TRBJ2-7, with 8 bases aligning to TRBD1. As DNA, the CDR3 is TGTGCCAGCAGCTTGGGCGACAGGGGTTACGAGCAGTACTTC. This gives the protein CASSLGDRGYEQYF. Complete variable domain (other parts from reference TRBV5-6 and TRBJ2-7): DAGVTQSPTHLIKTRGQQVTLRCSPKSGHDTVSWYQQALGQGPQFIFQYYEEEERQRGNFPDRFSGHQFPNYSSELNVNALLLGDSALYLCASSLGDRGYEQYFGPGTRLTVT.